The sequence of this TCR beta chain was determined in a study of blood T cell repertoires in COVID-19 (TCRdb year 2020). Turning to the overall study: Samples covering the acute and convalescent phases of COVID-19 were provided by collaborators in the United States, Italy and Spain. The dataset comprised deeply sampled blood TCRbeta repertoires from subjects exposed to, actively infected with, or recovered from COVID-19. The prospective study material was composed of cDNA or gDNA derived from T cells, B-cell-depleted T cells, or PBMCs. The sample metadata nearly always contained a de-identified subject ID, COVID-19 status, age in years and sex. Where HLA class I and class II types were available, the types were taken from metadata supplied by the sample provider, not from assay-based typing. Samples were obtained from the ongoing ImmuneRACE study (first 160 participants) and from approximately 1,200 subjects provided by 6 global collaborators. The repertoires were released in a freely available public database intended as a resource for research on the immune response to SARS-CoV-2.

Here is what the overall study found, with its caveats: Clinical and demographic metadata were provided uncurated, with the amount varying by source and participant.

In the prospective study, participants were roughly 18 to 100 years old, resided in 25 or so geographic areas of the United States, and were enrolled through a virtual design. To assign participants to cohorts, the prospective study relied on clinical history that participants themselves reported in a screening survey and a study questionnaire. Mobile phlebotomists in the prospective study collected whole blood, serum and a nasopharyngeal or oropharyngeal swab from every participant. Prospective study participants could optionally give additional blood draws and questionnaires over an approximately 2-month period. Blood samples from the prospective study were shipped frozen or at room temperature prior to DNA extraction. CDR1 MNHEY and CDR2 SVGEGT are derived from the germline V gene. The junction shows trimming of 6 bases on V and 6 bases on J, and the gene matches do not reach 9 bases of it. The CDR3 runs 14 residues from the cysteine to the phenylalanine. The entry retains the CDR3 DNA only, 42 bases that are in frame from base 1.

The immunoSEQ Assay, a bias-controlled multiplex PCR, was used to amplify TCRbeta CDR3 regions from genomic DNA. As for the authors' bioinformatics: The number of nucleated cells in each sample was estimated by amplification of reference gene primers within the assay. To quantify the absolute abundance of each unique TCRbeta CDR3 rearrangement, sequence reads were collapsed and filtered. For each sample, productive Simpson clonality was calculated as the square root of Simpson's diversity index over productive rearrangements. Held by TCRdb, this immuneACCESS table contains in-frame sequences only and omits some clones. Under half of the omission traces to an unresolved V gene where checked; the cause of the rest is unknown. The DNA gave D and trimming, while V, J and clone size come from that table. The sample records 400,000 to 550,000 clones, nearly 90% of which are singletons. The top ten hold roughly 1.9% of the sample.

As regards this clone: Its antigen specificity is not known. No much larger clonotype is one base removed from it; base qualities were not supplied.

The rearrangement joined TRBV6-2 or TRBV6-3 to TRBJ2-3; the junction holds 7 bases that match TRBD2. What was sequenced was PBMCs or T cells enriched from blood (not recorded which). The clonotype originates from a young woman with acute COVID-19. The CDR3 reads CASSRREGGDTQYF. In nucleotides, the sequence is TGTGCCAGCAGCCGGCGAGAGGGAGGGGATACGCAGTATTTT.